The rows below give T cell receptor beta chains drawn from one sample of a study of human T cells and chemical hapten exposure. TCRdb redid the calling of the RACE reads with MiXCR, one entry per CDR3 protein. In the table there are more than 85,000 distinct CDR3 sequences, roughly a tenth of which are singletons. The starting material was whole blood, obtained in connection with sensitization to the hapten diphenylcyclopropenone (DPC). The receptors were gathered from a woman between 40 and 50 years old with alopecia areata. Some clones in this sample may be carry-over from other donors' samples. CDR3s include the opening cysteine and the closing phenylalanine or tryptophan. A D gene is named only where the DNA matches it firmly. Some rows mark clone size as missing; the rest say once, few, many or name a class of expanded clone.

D: .
J: TRBJ1-2
V: TRBV12-3/TRBV12-4
size: many
CDR3: CASSFRGNGYTF
DNA: TGTGCCAGCAGTTTTAGGGGGAATGGCTACACCTTC

D: TRBD1
J: TRBJ1-5
V: TRBV15
size: .
CDR3: CATSRLSGTGLLLSNQPQHF
DNA: TGTGCCACCAGCAGGCTATCAGGGACAGGGCTTCTACTTAGCAATCAGCCCCAGCATTTT

D: .
J: TRBJ1-1
V: TRBV7-2
size: many
CDR3: CASSFDHGVNTEAFF
DNA: TGTGCCAGCAGCTTTGACCACGGGGTTAACACTGAAGCTTTCTTT

D: .
J: TRBJ2-3
V: TRBV4-1
size: many
CDR3: CASSQDRDGDTQYF
DNA: TGCGCCAGCAGCCAAGATCGGGACGGAGATACGCAGTATTTT

D: TRBD2
J: TRBJ2-3
V: TRBV9
size: many
CDR3: CASSARTSGGAADTQYF
DNA: TGTGCCAGCAGCGCCCGAACTAGCGGGGGGGCGGCAGATACGCAGTATTTT

D: TRBD2
J: TRBJ2-5
V: TRBV7-2
size: .
CDR3: CASSLGPALAGGRQETQYF
DNA: TGTGCCAGCAGCTTAGGGCCGGCCCTAGCGGGGGGGCGGCAAGAGACCCAGTACTTC

D: .
J: TRBJ1-6
V: TRBV5-1
size: many
CDR3: CASSLVGTDNSPLHF
DNA: TGCGCCAGCAGCTTGGTAGGGACGGATAATTCACCCCTCCACTTT

D: TRBD1
J: TRBJ2-4
V: TRBV7-2
size: few
CDR3: CASSPGTGKNIQYF
DNA: TGTGCCAGCAGCCCTGGGACAGGGAAAAACATTCAGTACTTC

D: .
J: TRBJ2-1
V: TRBV19
size: .
CDR3: CASSDGWNEQFF
DNA: TGTGCCAGTAGTGACGGGTGGAATGAGCAGTTCTTC

D: .
J: TRBJ2-1
V: TRBV10-3
size: many
CDR3: CAISERGSYNEQFF
DNA: TGTGCCATCAGTGAGAGGGGCTCCTACAATGAGCAGTTCTTC

D: .
J: TRBJ1-5
V: TRBV3-1
size: many
CDR3: CASSFDPGNQPQHF
DNA: TGTGCCAGCAGCTTTGACCCCGGCAATCAGCCCCAGCATTTT

D: TRBD1
J: TRBJ2-7
V: TRBV6-5
size: .
CDR3: CASSYGSTGQYEQYF
DNA: TGTGCCAGCAGTTACGGGTCGACGGGACAGTACGAGCAGTACTTC

D: .
J: TRBJ2-3
V: TRBV7-3
size: many
CDR3: CASSPTTSLGTQYF
DNA: TGTGCCAGCAGCCCTACCACCTCACTGGGGACGCAGTATTTT

D: .
J: TRBJ1-2
V: TRBV20-1
size: few
CDR3: CSARTGTPLLYGYTF
DNA: TGCAGTGCGAGAACAGGGACCCCGCTCCTCTATGGCTACACCTTC